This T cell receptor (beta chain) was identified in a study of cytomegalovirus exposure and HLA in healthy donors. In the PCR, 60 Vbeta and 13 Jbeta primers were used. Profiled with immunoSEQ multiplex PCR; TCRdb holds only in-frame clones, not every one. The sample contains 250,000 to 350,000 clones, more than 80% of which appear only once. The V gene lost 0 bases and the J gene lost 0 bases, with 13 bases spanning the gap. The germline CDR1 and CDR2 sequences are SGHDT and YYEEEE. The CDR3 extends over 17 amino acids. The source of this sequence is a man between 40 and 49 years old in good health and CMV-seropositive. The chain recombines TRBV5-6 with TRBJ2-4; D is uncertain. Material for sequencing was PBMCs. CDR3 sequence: CASSLGADPLAKNIQYF. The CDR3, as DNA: TGTGCCAGCAGCTTGGGGGCAGATCCCCTAGCCAAAAACATTCAGTACTTC.